This T cell receptor beta chain was sequenced for a study of blood T cell repertoires in COVID-19. Original processing notes: Amplification of reference gene primers provided the estimated nucleated cell counts. Produced via immunoSEQ multiplex PCR; TCRdb's table is partial and in-frame only. V, J and clone size were drawn from that table, and D and trimming were deduced from the DNA. The table records about 220,000 clones, roughly 90% of them present only once. This clone was found a few times. The germline CDR1 and CDR2 sequences are MNHEY and SVGEGT. This CDR3 is built from 16 residues. Trimming removed 1 base from V and 6 bases from J; junction bases left unmatched: 4.

The chain carries TRBV6-2 or TRBV6-3 and TRBJ2-2; 11 bases fit TRBD1. The sequence derives from a woman in her thirties who had recovered from COVID-19. Sequencing used PBMCs or T cells enriched from blood (not recorded which). CDR3 protein: CASSYYPGQGAGELFF. Written as DNA, the CDR3 is TGTGCCAGCAGTTACTACCCGGGACAGGGGGCCGGGGAGCTGTTTTTT.